One sample yielded the 16 T cell receptor beta chains listed below, sequenced in a study of CD8 T cells in Susac syndrome. With random hexamers, 0.5 to 1 ug RNA was reverse transcribed. MiXCR was run by TCRdb on the immunoSEQ multiplex PCR reads, yielding one entry per CDR3 protein. Among about 250,000 distinct CDR3 sequences listed, just under 95% were seen once. The sample was CD4+ T cells from PBMCs. All receptors come from a human donor with multiple sclerosis.

V gene TRBV29-1 combines with J gene TRBJ1-3; D unclear. CDR1 is SQVTM and CDR2 is ANQGSEA in the germline V gene. V lost 0 bases and J 3 bases, leaving 12 bases between the germline ends. The CDR3 sequence is 15 residues long. CDR3 loop: CSVEEGSGYGNTIYF. The CDR3 DNA sequence: TGCAGCGTTGAAGAGGGGTCGGGGTATGGAAACACCATATATTTT.

V gene TRBV10-3 combines with J gene TRBJ2-3; TRBD1 matches at 11 bases. Germline V gene data show CDR1 as ENHRY and CDR2 as SYGVKD. This CDR3 spans 14 amino acids. J was trimmed by 2 bases and V by 10 bases; bases with no gene match: 5. The CDR3 DNA sequence: TGTGCCACCGCGGGACAGGGGGACACAGATACGCAGTATTTT. It is translated as CATAGQGDTDTQYF.

This sequence joins TRBV19 and TRBJ1-5; D unresolved. The CDR3 spans 12 residues. V shed 7 bases and J shed 5 bases, with 9 bases lying between them. Germline V CDR1 and CDR2: LNHDA, SQIVND (reference sequence). Written as DNA, the CDR3 is TGTGCCAGTACCCTGAGTGATCAGCCCCAGCATTTT. Translated: CASTLSDQPQHF.

The chain links TRBV12-3 or TRBV12-4 to TRBJ2-3; D not resolved. The CDR3 loop spans 14 amino acids. V shed 2 bases and J shed 2 bases, with 8 bases lying between them. CDR3 DNA sequence: TGTGCCAGCAGTTTATCAGAGATCACAGATACGCAGTATTTT. Protein sequence: CASSLSEITDTQYF.

The chain links TRBV28 to TRBJ1-1; maybe TRBD1 (5 bases). V lost 8 bases and J 2 bases, leaving 15 bases between the germline ends. CDR3 length: 14 residues. In germline, CDR1 is MDHEN, CDR2 SYDVKM. CDR3 amino acids: CASCFRGPNTEAFF. The CDR3 DNA follows: TGTGCCAGCTGCTTCCGGGGCCCCAACACTGAAGCTTTCTTT. Full variable domain (missing parts from reference TRBV28 and TRBJ1-1): DVKVTQSSRYLVKRTGEKVFLECVQDMDHENMFWYRQDPGLGLRLIYFSYDVKMKEKGDIPEGYSVSREKKERFSLILESASTNQTSMYLCASCFRGPNTEAFFGQGTRLTVV.

The chain links TRBV7-2 to TRBJ2-5; D unclear. The CDR3 covers 13 residues. The germline CDR1 and CDR2 sequences are SGHTA and FQGNSA. V gave up 5 bases and J gave up 1 base, with 8 bases separating them. The CDR3 sequence is CASSRPSQETQYF. CDR3 sequence (DNA): TGTGCCAGCAGCCGGCCGTCCCAAGAGACCCAGTACTTC.

The chain combines TRBV7-2 with TRBJ1-2; D not resolved. The CDR3 covers 13 residues. Trimming left V 0 bases short and J 13 bases short, with 15 bases between. Germline CDR1 is SGHTA and CDR2 is FQGNSA. Here the CDR3 DNA reads TGTGCCAGCAGCTTAGCCGACGGACGGGGTGGCACCTTC. This sequence encodes CASSLADGRGGTF.

V and J are TRBV9 and TRBJ2-3; D gene uncertain. V lost 4 bases and J lost 6, with 9 bases in between. Germline V lookup: CDR1 SGDLS, CDR2 YYNGEE. This CDR3 has 12 amino acids. The CDR3 bases are TGTGCCAGCAGCCCCTTGCGGGATACGCAGTATTTT. This encodes CASSPLRDTQYF.

The chain employs TRBV4-2 and TRBJ1-3; the D is unclear. Germline CDR1 LGHNA, CDR2 YNFKEQ. The CDR3 is made up of 14 amino acids. The ends were cut back, 2 bases at V and 8 bases at J, with 13 bases in the middle. As DNA, the CDR3 is TGTGCCAGCAGCCAAAGCTGGGAGACCGACACCATATATTTT. It specifies CASSQSWETDTIYF.

The gene calls are TRBV3-1 and TRBJ1-5, with D possibly TRBD1 on 5 matching bases. Germline CDR1 reads LGHDT; CDR2 reads YNNKEL (reference sequence). The CDR3 loop spans 14 amino acids. The V and J ends lost 6 bases and 0 bases respectively, with 9 bases between them. CDR3: CASRGGNSNQPQHF. The CDR3 bases are TGTGCCAGCAGGGGGGGGAATAGCAATCAGCCCCAGCATTTT.

The V call is TRBV18, the J call TRBJ2-1; perhaps D is TRBD1 or TRBD2 (5 bases each). Trimming pared 6 bases from V and 5 bases from J, leaving 14 bases between. Germline lookup yields CDR1 KGHSH and CDR2 LQKENI. CDR3 length: 14 residues. CDR3 sequence: CASSGDIGNNEQFF. CDR3 nucleotides: TGTGCCAGCTCGGGGGATATAGGTAACAATGAGCAGTTCTTC.

This clonotype has only a few counts. The chain links TRBV18 to TRBJ2-3; 10 bases agree with TRBD2. V shed 5 bases and J 3 bases; nucleotides not matched to a gene: 5. The length of the CDR3 is 15 residues. Germline V gene data show CDR1 as KGHSH and CDR2 as LQKENI. This chain's CDR3 is CASSSLAGATDTQYF. The CDR3 bases are TGTGCCAGCTCATCGCTAGCGGGAGCGACAGATACGCAGTATTTT.

The rearrangement joins TRBV7-9 to TRBJ2-3, with 7 bases that match TRBD2. CDR3 size: 14 residues. V lost 5 bases, J lost 3 bases, and 5 bases stayed unmatched. Looked up from germline, CDR1 is SEHNR and CDR2 is FQNEAQ (reference sequence). CDR3 bases: TGTGCCAGCAGCATTAGCGGGCAAACAGATACGCAGTATTTT. It specifies CASSISGQTDTQYF.

The chain couples TRBV9 to TRBJ2-7, with 9 bases fitting TRBD1. The CDR3 has 17 residues. With V trimmed by 3 bases and J by 2 bases, 12 bases remained unmatched. CDR1 SGDLS and CDR2 YYNGEE come from the germline V gene. DNA of the CDR3: TGTGCCAGCAGCGGCCGGGACAGGGATACTTTTACCTACGAGCAGTACGTC. It translates to CASSGRDRDTFTYEQYV.

The gene calls are TRBV27 and TRBJ2-5; tentatively, D is TRBD1 or TRBD2 (6 bases each). In germline, CDR1 is MNHEY, CDR2 SMNVEV (reference sequence). Trimming cost V 3 bases and J 5 bases, with 16 bases left between them. This CDR3 has 15 amino acids. The DNA for the CDR3 is TGTGCCAGCAGTTTGGGGGGCCTCGCCCTGGAGACCCAGTACTTC. As protein: CASSLGGLALETQYF.

The rearrangement uses TRBV20-1 and TRBJ1-3; D remains unclear. Germline values: CDR1 DFQATT, CDR2 SNEGSKA (reference sequence). Trimming pared 6 bases from V and 4 bases from J, leaving 22 bases between. This CDR3 contains 16 residues. CDR3 region: CSATNAEDPLGNTIYF. The CDR3 nucleotides are TGCAGTGCAACCAACGCGGAGGACCCTTTGGGAAACACCATATATTTT.